The clone carrying this T cell receptor beta chain appeared many times. TCRdb itself ran the RT-PCR reads through MiXCR, one entry per CDR3 protein. The repertoire consists of 150,000 to 200,000 distinct CDR3 sequences, with about 9% occurring once and the leading ten covering about a tenth. This sample is drawn from a study of response to subunit inactivated influenza vaccine. This sample comprised non-naive T cells sorted from PBMCs, obtained on the day of vaccination. The TCR originated in a man aged 50-60 years who received an inactivated influenza vaccine.

The CDR3 sequence: CASSLWGLSASPYEQYF. CDR3 DNA sequence: TGTGCCAGCAGTTTATGGGGACTATCCGCATCCCCCTACGAGCAGTACTTC. This rearrangement joins TRBV27 to TRBJ2-7; 7 nucleotides align to TRBD2. Germline CDR1 reads MNHEY; CDR2 reads SMNVEV (reference sequence). The J segment lost 2 bases and the V segment lost 1 base, leaving 11 bases of the junction unmatched. The CDR3 sequence is 17 residues long.